The following is a T cell receptor beta chain sequence with its context. The CDR3 totals 15 residues. Germline V CDR1 and CDR2: GTSNPN, SVGIG (reference sequence). The germline V and J ends were trimmed by 2 bases and 0 bases, with 11 bases remaining between them. The time point denotes: after neoadjuvant nivolumab, at surgical resection. These newly diagnosed stage II-IVA oral cavity squamous cell carcinoma patients had no prior systemic or radiation treatment. PBMCs were not maintained or expanded in culture before analysis. Most PBMC samples had approximately 440 ng input DNA in six replicates. Data came from immunoSEQ multiplex PCR; TCRdb stores just in-frame clones and leaves some out. Of about 10,000 clones listed, 60% to 75% were seen once; the top ten hold under 5%. This entry comes from a study of neoadjuvant anti-PD-1 for oral cavity cancer. As for the study in general: Patients without progression got a fourth dose around day 43.

The sample consisted of PBMCs, taken after nivolumab (anti-PD-1) treatment. The chain combines TRBV30 with TRBJ1-5; TRBD1 is a possible D gene (6 bases). This TCR was sampled from a person between 40 and 79 years old with oral cavity squamous cell carcinoma. The CDR3 loop is CAWSKTGHSNQPQHF. DNA for the CDR3: TGTGCCTGGAGTAAAACAGGGCATAGCAATCAGCCCCAGCATTTT. Using reference TRBV30 and TRBJ1-5 for the parts outside the CDR3, the full variable domain is SQTIHQWPATLVQPVGSPLSLECTVEGTSNPNLYWYRQAAGRGLQLLFYSVGIGQISSEVPQNLSASRPQDRQFILSSKKLLLSDSGFYLCAWSKTGHSNQPQHFGDGTRLSIL.